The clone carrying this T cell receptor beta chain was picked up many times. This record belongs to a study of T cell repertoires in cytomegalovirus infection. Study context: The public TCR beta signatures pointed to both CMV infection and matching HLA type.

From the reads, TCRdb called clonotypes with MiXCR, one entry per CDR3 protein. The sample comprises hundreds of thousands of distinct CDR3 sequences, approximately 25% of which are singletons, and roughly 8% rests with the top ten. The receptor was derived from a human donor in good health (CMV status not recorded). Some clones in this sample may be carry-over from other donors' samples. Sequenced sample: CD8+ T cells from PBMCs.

The DNA for the CDR3 is TGTGCCAGCAGCTGGACGGGAAGCTCTGGAAACACCATATATTTT. Translating it yields CASSWTGSSGNTIYF. The V and J genes are TRBV7-2 and TRBJ1-3; D is uncertain. V was cut by 4 bases and J by 0 bases, with 10 bases left in between. CDR3 length equals 15 residues. The germline CDR1 and CDR2 sequences are SGHTA and FQGNSA.